In its sample, the clone carrying this TCR beta chain was seen a few times. Its target is unknown. The CDR3 extends over 16 amino acids. CDR1 and CDR2 from the germline V gene are MNHEY and SVGAGI. Trimming left V 0 bases short and J 2 bases short, with 13 bases between. The sample belongs to a study of cytomegalovirus exposure and HLA in healthy donors. General observations from the study: Common viral pathogens seemed to be connected with several of the most significant clusters, according to a later analysis. The later analysis indicated that the majority of CMV-associated TCR beta chains appeared HLA-restricted.

Vbeta (60) and Jbeta (13) primers were used in the PCR. Clones were read by immunoSEQ multiplex PCR, and TCRdb kept only the in-frame ones, dropping some. The data show approximately 70,000 clones, roughly 72% seen once. This clonotype was sampled from a man aged 45-65 years in good health and CMV-seronegative. The chain employs TRBV6-5 and TRBJ2-5; a possible D gene is TRBD2 (6 bases). Sequenced material: PBMCs. DNA for the CDR3: TGTGCCAGCAGTTACTCGAGTGGGGACTCTCAAGAGACCCAGTACTTC. Translating it yields CASSYSSGDSQETQYF.